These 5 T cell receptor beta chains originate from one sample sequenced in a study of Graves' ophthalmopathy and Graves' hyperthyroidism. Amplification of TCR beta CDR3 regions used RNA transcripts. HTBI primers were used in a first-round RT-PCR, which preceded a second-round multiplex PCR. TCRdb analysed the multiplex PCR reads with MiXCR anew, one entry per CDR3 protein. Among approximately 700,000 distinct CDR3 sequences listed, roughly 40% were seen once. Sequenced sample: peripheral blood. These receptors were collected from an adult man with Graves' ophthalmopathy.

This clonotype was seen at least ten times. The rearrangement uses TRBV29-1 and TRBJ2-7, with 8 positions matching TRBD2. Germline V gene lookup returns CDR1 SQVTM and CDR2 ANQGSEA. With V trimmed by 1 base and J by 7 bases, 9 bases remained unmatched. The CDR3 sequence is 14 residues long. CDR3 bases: TGCAGCGTTGAAGTGTCGGGAGGGCCTAGTGAGCAGTACTTC. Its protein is CSVEVSGGPSEQYF.

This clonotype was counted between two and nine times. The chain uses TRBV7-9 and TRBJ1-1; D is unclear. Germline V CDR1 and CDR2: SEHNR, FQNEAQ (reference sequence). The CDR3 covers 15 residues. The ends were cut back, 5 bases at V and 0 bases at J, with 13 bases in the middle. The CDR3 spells CASSPTSQVNTEAFF. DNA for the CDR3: TGTGCCAGCAGCCCGACCTCCCAAGTGAACACTGAAGCTTTCTTT.

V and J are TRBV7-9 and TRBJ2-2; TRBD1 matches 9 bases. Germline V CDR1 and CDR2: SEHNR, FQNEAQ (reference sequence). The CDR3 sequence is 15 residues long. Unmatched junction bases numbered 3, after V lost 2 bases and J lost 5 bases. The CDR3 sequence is CASSLTGGETGELFF. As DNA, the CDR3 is TGTGCCAGCAGCTTAACAGGGGGCGAGACCGGGGAGCTGTTTTTT.

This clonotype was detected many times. Here the CDR3 reads CAISRTSGVGETQYF. In nucleotides, the CDR3 is TGTGCCATCAGTCGGACTAGCGGGGTGGGGGAGACCCAGTACTTC. V usage is TRBV10-3 and J usage is TRBJ2-5; 12 nucleotides align to TRBD2. The V gene's germline CDR1 is ENHRY and CDR2 SYGVKD. V trimming: 5 bases; J trimming: 5 bases; junction bases outside the gene matches: 6. This CDR3 has 15 amino acids.

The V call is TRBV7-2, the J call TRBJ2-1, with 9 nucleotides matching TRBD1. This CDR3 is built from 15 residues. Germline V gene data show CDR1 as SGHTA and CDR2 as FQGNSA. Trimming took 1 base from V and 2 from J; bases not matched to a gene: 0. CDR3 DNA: TGTGCCAGCAGCTTAGACAGGGGGCCCTACAATGAGCAGTTCTTC. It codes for CASSLDRGPYNEQFF. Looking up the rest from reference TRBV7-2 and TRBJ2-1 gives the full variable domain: GAGVSQSPSNKVTEKGKDVELRCDPISGHTALYWYRQSLGQGLEFLIYFQGNSAPDKSGLPSDRFSAERTGGSVSTLTIQRTQQEDSAVYLCASSLDRGPYNEQFFGPGTRLTVL.